Shown below are 14 T cell receptor beta chains from a single sample sequenced in a study of T-cell reconstitution after alpha-beta-depleted transplantation in children. Researchers prepared the TCRbeta library using unique molecular identifiers, the study reports. TCRdb reanalysed the PCR reads using MiXCR and keeps one entry per CDR3 protein. The profile shows approximately 640,000 distinct CDR3 sequences, approximately 15% of them singletons. Source: PBMCs from the stem cell graft donor, taken from the stem cell graft. The receptors come from a human donor who donated a stem cell graft to a child with acute myeloid leukemia.

In its sample, this clonotype was seen many times. The V gene is TRBV20-1, the J gene TRBJ1-1; TRBD1 might be the D (6 bases). Trimming shortened V by 4 bases and J by 6 bases, and 15 bases separated the two germline ends. The CDR3 has 13 amino acids. Germline assignment: CDR1 DFQATT and CDR2 SNEGSKA (reference sequence). Written as DNA, the CDR3 is TGCAGTGCTACGGCAACAGGGCGCCCTGAAGCTTTCTTT. It is translated as CSATATGRPEAFF.

This clonotype was detected ten times or more. This chain connects TRBV20-1 to TRBJ2-3; 7 bases are a match to TRBD2. V was clipped by 0 bases and J by 2 bases; unmatched bases: 17. CDR1 is DFQATT, CDR2 SNEGSKA, per germline (reference sequence). This CDR3 comprises 19 residues. This CDR3 is CSARDQRTLAVVFTDTQYF. The CDR3 DNA reads as TGCAGTGCTAGAGATCAACGCACCCTAGCGGTAGTTTTCACAGATACGCAGTATTTT.

The chain recombines TRBV20-1 with TRBJ2-3; the D gene is possibly TRBD2 (6 bases). Germline V gene lookup returns CDR1 DFQATT and CDR2 SNEGSKA (reference sequence). V was trimmed by 0 bases and J by 6 bases, leaving 16 bases between them. The CDR3 is 15 amino acids. CDR3 DNA: TGCAGTGCTAGAGATGGGGCAGGCCGGGGGGATACGCAGTATTTT. The encoded protein is CSARDGAGRGDTQYF.

This clonotype turned up a few times. The DNA for the CDR3 is TGTGCCAGCAGCCGACCATCCCCGGGGGGCGACATTCAGTACTTC. Translation gives CASSRPSPGGDIQYF. This rearrangement joins TRBV14 to TRBJ2-4, with a possible D match to TRBD2 (7 bases). The V end lost 4 bases, the J end lost 8 bases, and 18 bases lay between the germline ends. The germline CDR1 and CDR2 sequences are SGHDN and FVKESK. The CDR3 totals 15 residues.

This chain uses TRBV20-1 with TRBJ2-3; 10 bases agree with TRBD2. Losses at the gene ends were 1 base for V and 1 base for J; bases not matched to a gene: 14. Germline V CDR1 and CDR2: DFQATT, SNEGSKA (reference sequence). CDR3 size: 19 residues. The CDR3 region has the DNA TGCAGTGCTAGAGGGACAGGGAAGTCAGCGGGGGGGCGCACAGATACGCAGTATTTT. Amino acid sequence: CSARGTGKSAGGRTDTQYF.

Comments on this clonotype: An end of the junction does not agree with germline; a read error may underlie this. This rearrangement joins TRBV5-1 to TRBJ1-2, with 7 bases identical to TRBD1. Germline V gene sequence: CDR1 SGHRS, CDR2 YFSETQ. The length of the CDR3 is 15 residues. In nucleotides, the CDR3 is TGCGCCAGCAGCTTCACAACAGGGGTCCCCGGTGGCTACTCCTTC. Translation gives CASSFTTGVPGGYSF.

This clonotype came up a few times. The chain employs TRBV10-3 and TRBJ1-5; possibly TRBD1 for D (6 bases). CDR1 and CDR2 from the germline V gene are ENHRY and SYGVKD. V lost 6 bases to trimming and J lost 5 bases, with 11 bases between them. The length of the CDR3 is 13 residues. The CDR3 sequence: CAISGRGDQPQHF. The CDR3 nucleotides read TGTGCCATCAGCGGCAGGGGAGATCAGCCCCAGCATTTT.

This clonotype was counted a few times. V usage is TRBV12-3 or TRBV12-4 and J usage is TRBJ2-1; 13 positions match TRBD2. V lost 2 bases to trimming and J lost 8 bases; unmatched junction nucleotides: 9. CDR3 size: 17 residues. The CDR3 region has the DNA TGTGCCAGCAGTTTATACTTGGGACTAGCGGGGTCCGATGAGCAGTTCTTC. Protein sequence: CASSLYLGLAGSDEQFF.

This clonotype was detected many times. The chain couples TRBV20-1 to TRBJ2-1; 9 nucleotides match TRBD1. CDR1 is DFQATT and CDR2 is SNEGSKA in the germline V gene (reference sequence). The CDR3 length is 14 residues. The ends lost 5 bases at V and 3 bases at J; junction bases unmatched: 5. The CDR3 region is CSAYRGLIYNEQFF. The CDR3 coding sequence is TGCAGTGCTTACAGGGGGCTGATCTACAATGAGCAGTTCTTC.

The V and J genes are TRBV20-1 and TRBJ2-5; TRBD2 aligns across 11 bases. There are 17 residues in the CDR3. Germline loops: CDR1 DFQATT, CDR2 SNEGSKA (reference sequence). Losses at the gene ends were 7 bases for V and 4 bases for J; bases not matched to a gene: 17. CDR3 sequence (DNA): TGCAGTGGGGGTTTCTTAGGAAGTAGCGGGGGGGCAGAGACCCAGTACTTC. Protein sequence: CSGGFLGSSGGAETQYF.

In its sample, this clonotype was seen a few times. The V gene is TRBV20-1, the J gene TRBJ1-2; D gene uncertain. This CDR3 region has 14 residues. Germline V gene lookup returns CDR1 DFQATT and CDR2 SNEGSKA (reference sequence). Between the trimmed V and J ends, which lost 3 bases and 1 base, there was a span of 12 bases. The CDR3 sequence is CSARGALDNYGYTF. The CDR3, as DNA: TGCAGTGCTAGGGGAGCCCTCGATAACTATGGCTACACCTTC.

This clonotype was picked up many times. The chain carries TRBV25-1 and TRBJ2-2; no reliable D call. V was shortened by 5 bases and J by 4 bases, with 8 bases between the two germline ends. Germline assignment: CDR1 MGHDK and CDR2 SYGVNS. The CDR3 spans 13 residues. The CDR3 loop reads CASSLRSTGELFF. In nucleotides, the CDR3 is TGTGCCAGCAGTTTAAGGTCCACCGGGGAGCTGTTTTTT.

This clonotype was seen ten or more times. The CDR3 loop reads CASSYASGAHYEQYF. Written as DNA, the CDR3 is TGTGCCAGCAGTTACGCCTCCGGGGCACATTACGAGCAGTACTTC. The chain carries TRBV6-5 and TRBJ2-7, with D perhaps assigned TRBD1 or TRBD2 (5 bases each). V lost 2 bases and J 4 bases, leaving 15 bases between the germline ends. CDR1 is MNHEY and CDR2 is SVGAGI in the germline V gene. CDR3 length equals 15 residues.

In its sample, this clonotype was seen many times. The chain recombines TRBV12-3 or TRBV12-4 with TRBJ2-1, with 10 bases that match TRBD1. Trimming removed 6 bases from V and 6 bases from J; junction bases left unmatched: 8. CDR3 length equals 15 residues. This chain's CDR3 is CASSDGTGESNEQFF. The DNA for the CDR3 is TGTGCCAGCAGCGACGGGACAGGGGAGTCCAATGAGCAGTTCTTC.